These T cell receptor beta chains were read from a single sample in a study of blood T cell repertoires in COVID-19. Using immunoSEQ multiplex PCR, the repertoire was profiled, and TCRdb retains in-frame clones only, with some absent. Among about 400,000 clones listed, 65% to 90% were seen once. Sequenced material: peripheral blood. Source of these receptors: an older woman with COVID-19, enrolled during active disease. Both conserved end residues are part of each CDR3. The D gene is left open where the match is weak.

>TRBD1|TRBJ1-6|TRBV5-1
CASSFRDSLLSSYNSPLHF
>TRBD1|TRBJ1-2|TRBV7-3
CASSPGTGGYTF
>TRBD1|TRBJ2-5|TRBV4-2
CASSPQGGQSGETQYF
>NA|TRBJ2-7|TRBV4-1
CASSHEWTENYEQYF
>TRBD1|TRBJ1-3|TRBV19
CASSGTGRNTIYF
>NA|TRBJ1-5|TRBV18
CASSPTYSNQPQHF
>NA|TRBJ1-6|TRBV7-3
CASSLLGGVNSPLHF
>NA|TRBJ1-1|TRBV6-2/TRBV6-3
CASSRDTGTEAFF
>TRBD1|TRBJ1-1|TRBV30
CAWSVARGSEAFF
>TRBD1|TRBJ2-3|TRBV10-3
CAIRTRDRVDGDTQYF
>TRBD2|TRBJ2-1|TRBV6-5
CASSPLAGSYNEQFF
>NA|TRBJ2-1|TRBV11-2
CASSKTRGAVGNEQFF
>TRBD2|TRBJ2-5|TRBV28
CASSHPGLEVETQYF
>NA|TRBJ1-6|TRBV27
CASTQQGFVSPLHF
>TRBD1|TRBJ2-1|TRBV5-8
CASGSHGQDWSNEQFF
>TRBD2|TRBJ2-3|TRBV6-6
CASSASGGPEDTQYF
>NA|TRBJ1-1|TRBV5-1
CASSPERDTEAFF
>NA|TRBJ2-2|TRBV21-1
CASRNGLAGGEPGELFF
>NA|TRBJ1-1|TRBV29-1
CSAIVTKAFF
>TRBD2|TRBJ2-5|TRBV4-2
CASSQGVAGVVETQYF
>NA|TRBJ1-1|TRBV27
CASSSQMGNTEAFF
>TRBD2|TRBJ2-2|TRBV3-1/TRBV3-2
CASSQEVVRGEETGELFF
>NA|TRBJ1-4|TRBV7-2
CASSQRQGFGKLFF
>TRBD2|TRBJ2-1|TRBV5-1
CASSSSLLAGVPNEQFF
>NA|TRBJ2-2|TRBV9
CASGGSGYSTGELFF
>NA|TRBJ2-7|TRBV11-2
CASSPRRRVLSSYEQYF
>TRBD1|TRBJ2-7|TRBV9
CASSVGGQGAYEQYF
>NA|TRBJ2-2|TRBV18
CASSFSGSGELFF
>NA|TRBJ2-5|TRBV7-9
CASIEWGGSTEETQYF
>NA|TRBJ1-2|TRBV7-9
CASSSQGWGGYGYTF
>TRBD1|TRBJ2-1|TRBV7-9
CASSLGDRGYYNEQFF
>NA|TRBJ1-2|TRBV9
CASDSFNYGYTF
>TRBD2|TRBJ2-1|TRBV5-6
CASSTYRAGGSRNEQFF
>TRBD1|TRBJ1-2|TRBV3-1/TRBV3-2
CASSPDGQGYYGYTF
>TRBD2|TRBJ2-7|TRBV4-2
CASSPAGTSGYEQYF
>NA|TRBJ1-2|TRBV12-3/TRBV12-4
CASSLGQGYGYTF